This is a list of T cell receptor beta chains from one sample in a study of regulatory T cells in long-lasting Graves disease. One entry per CDR3 protein, called by TCRdb with MiXCR from the multiplex PCR reads. Of 550,000 to 600,000 distinct CDR3 sequences in the sample, roughly 16% are singletons; the top ten hold 9.5% to 15%. This sample also appeared in a second study, on T cells in Graves' hyperthyroidism and ophthalmopathy.

Sequencing used peripheral blood mononuclear cells (PBMCs), obtained at new diagnosis, from a patient treated with antithyroid drugs. The origin of the receptors is a man between 18 and 35 years old with Graves disease. Each CDR3 is given with its conserved first and last residue. D genes are given only for firm matches. The size entry is marked missing in some rows and otherwise reads once, few, many or a size class.

>many|TRBD2|TRBV7-2|TRBJ2-3
TGTGCCAGCAGCTCTACTAGCGGGAGAGATATAGATACGCAGTATTTT
CASSSTSGRDIDTQYF
>many|TRBD2|TRBV20-1|TRBJ2-1
TGCAGTGCTAGAGGGAGGACTAGCGGCTACAATGAGCAGTTCTTC
CSARGRTSGYNEQFF
>.|TRBD2|TRBV19|TRBJ2-1
TGTGCCAGTAGTATCCTACCTAGGACTAGCGGCAGCTCCTACAATGAGCAGTTCTTC
CASSILPRTSGSSYNEQFF
>.|.|TRBV3-1|TRBJ1-6
TGTGCCAGCAGCCAAGGTACAGATTCACCCCTCCACTTT
CASSQGTDSPLHF
>many|.|TRBV24-1|TRBJ1-1
TGTGCCACCAGTGGCCGGGACGGCTGGATCTTT
CATSGRDGWIF
>few|TRBD2|TRBV7-3|TRBJ2-3
TGTGCCAGCAGCTTTCTTAGCGGGAGCGGCACAGATACGCAGTATTTT
CASSFLSGSGTDTQYF
>many|TRBD2|TRBV27|TRBJ2-5
TGTGCCAGCAGTTTATCCGGGACTAGCGCACAAGAGACCCAGTACTTC
CASSLSGTSAQETQYF
>few|.|TRBV29-1|TRBJ2-7
TGCAGCGTTCGGGTGAACGAGCAGTACTTC
CSVRVNEQYF
>many|.|TRBV30|TRBJ2-6
TGTGCCTGGAGTGTAAAAGGTAGTGTGGCCAACGTCCTGACTTTC
CAWSVKGSVANVLTF
>.|TRBD2|TRBV7-6|TRBJ2-1
TGTGCCAGCAGCTTATACCGGGAGGGAATGGAATTCTCCAATGAGCAGTTCTTC
CASSLYREGMEFSNEQFF
>.|.|TRBV7-2|TRBJ2-7
TGTGCCAGCAATAGGGGCAGGGTCAACGAGCAGTACTTC
CASNRGRVNEQYF
>.|.|TRBV4-1|TRBJ2-2
TGCGCCAGCAGCCAAATTTTGGGGAACACCGGGGAGCTGTTTTTT
CASSQILGNTGELFF
>many|TRBD1|TRBV12-3/TRBV12-4|TRBJ2-5
TGTGCCAGCAGTTTAGGGACAGGGGGTTCTGAGACCCAGTACTTC
CASSLGTGGSETQYF
>many|.|TRBV10-1|TRBJ1-1
TGCGCCATCCAGGGGTACACTGAAGCTTTCTTT
CAIQGYTEAFF
>.|.|TRBV7-9|TRBJ2-2
TGTGCCAGCAGGCAGGGAAGAGGGACCGGGGAGCTGTTTTTT
CASRQGRGTGELFF
>many|.|TRBV27|TRBJ1-6
TGTGCCAGCAGTTTAGACTACCGTTCACCCCTCCACTTT
CASSLDYRSPLHF
>many|.|TRBV27|TRBJ2-7
TGTGCCAGCAGCCCCCTCGGATCAACTCGAGAGCGGAGCTCCTACGAGCAGTACTTC
CASSPLGSTRERSSYEQYF
>.|.|TRBV3-1|TRBJ1-4
TGTGCCAGCAGCCGATCCACGGGCGGGAGTGAAAAACTGTTTTTT
CASSRSTGGSEKLFF
>.|.|TRBV10-3|TRBJ1-5
TGTACCATCAGGGAAGGGGAGTATAGCAATCAGCCCCAGCATTTT
CTIREGEYSNQPQHF
>many|TRBD1|TRBV6-1|TRBJ1-2
TGTGCCAGCAGACCAGGGACAGGGGATGGCTACACCTTC
CASRPGTGDGYTF
>many|TRBD2|TRBV12-3/TRBV12-4|TRBJ2-5
TGTGCCAGCACCTCGACTAGCGGGCCCCAAGAGACCCAGTACTTC
CASTSTSGPQETQYF
>many|.|TRBV27|TRBJ2-3
TGTGCCAGCAGTTTACCCACACAACTGGCGGGTCCGACAGATACGCAGTATTTT
CASSLPTQLAGPTDTQYF
>.|TRBD2|TRBV30|TRBJ2-2
TGTGCCTGGAGTGGTTTGAGAACGTTGAGTACTAGCGGGAGCGACACCGGGGAGCTGTTTTTT
CAWSGLRTLSTSGSDTGELFF
>few|TRBD2|TRBV14|TRBJ2-1
TGTGCCAGCAGCCAAGATAGGGGAAGCGGGAGAACCTACAATGAGCAGTTCTTC
CASSQDRGSGRTYNEQFF
>few|.|TRBV6-5|TRBJ1-5
TGTGCCAGCAGTTACTCGCGGAGCAATCAGCCCCAGCATTTT
CASSYSRSNQPQHF